This TCR beta chain stems from a study of T cell changes during pregnancy in multiple sclerosis. Clones were sequenced by immunoSEQ multiplex PCR, and TCRdb holds only the in-frame ones, with some missing. The sample has about 36,000 clones, roughly nine tenths seen once; the top ten hold 0.45% to 0.5%. This CDR3 has 14 amino acids. CDR1 and CDR2 (germline): MDHEN, SYDVKM. The V segment lost 5 bases and the J segment 6 bases; nucleotides outside the gene matches: 5. This clonotype was sampled from a female donor with multiple sclerosis, enrolled in a pregnancy study. The chain couples TRBV28 to TRBJ1-1, with 11 bases aligning to TRBD1. The input for sequencing was CD4+ T cells from peripheral blood mononuclear cells, taken after pregnancy. In DNA, the CDR3 is TGTGCCAGCAGTCAGGGACAGGGGGTTTCTGAAGCTTTCTTT. Translated: CASSQGQGVSEAFF.